A selection of T cell receptor beta chains follows, all from one sample in a study of blood T cell repertoires in COVID-19. The protocol was immunoSEQ multiplex PCR, while the TCRdb copy is restricted to in-frame clones and leaves out a portion. The table shows over 200,000 clones, with roughly 80% occurring only once. Sequencing used peripheral blood. The receptor source for this set is an elderly woman with acute or convalescent COVID-19. Both conserved end residues are part of each CDR3. The D gene is left open where the match is weak. Clone size is shown for a subset of rows, as once, few, many or a class of expanded clone.

clone_size: .
v_call: TRBV5-1
d_call: .
j_call: TRBJ2-1
cdr3_aa: CASSLSRVLNEQFF
cdr3_nt: TGCGCCAGCAGCTTGAGCCGCGTCCTCAATGAGCAGTTCTTC

clone_size: .
v_call: TRBV6-5
d_call: TRBD1
j_call: TRBJ1-2
cdr3_aa: CASLTGTGHGYTF
cdr3_nt: TGTGCCAGCCTTACAGGGACAGGGCATGGCTACACCTTC

clone_size: many
v_call: TRBV6-5
d_call: TRBD1
j_call: TRBJ1-6
cdr3_aa: CASKGQTTPLHF
cdr3_nt: TGTGCCAGTAAGGGACAGACTACACCCCTCCACTTT

clone_size: .
v_call: TRBV27
d_call: TRBD1
j_call: TRBJ2-7
cdr3_aa: CASSPSGTGVYEQYF
cdr3_nt: TGTGCCAGCAGTCCCTCGGGGACAGGGGTCTACGAGCAGTACTTC

clone_size: .
v_call: TRBV2
d_call: TRBD1
j_call: TRBJ2-1
cdr3_aa: CASSDRVYGEQFF
cdr3_nt: TGTGCCAGCAGCGACAGGGTTTATGGTGAGCAGTTCTTC

clone_size: few
v_call: TRBV5-1
d_call: TRBD1
j_call: TRBJ2-1
cdr3_aa: CASSPGTGNYEQFF
cdr3_nt: TGCGCCAGCAGCCCAGGGACAGGGAATTATGAGCAGTTCTTC

clone_size: .
v_call: TRBV27
d_call: TRBD2
j_call: TRBJ2-3
cdr3_aa: CAIAGTIIQWGQYF
cdr3_nt: TGTGCCATTGCCGGGACTATAATCCAATGGGGCCAGTATTTT

clone_size: .
v_call: TRBV2
d_call: TRBD1
j_call: TRBJ1-3
cdr3_aa: CASSQTTGGPNTIYF
cdr3_nt: TGTGCCAGCAGCCAAACGACAGGGGGCCCTAACACCATATATTTT

clone_size: few
v_call: TRBV20-1
d_call: TRBD1
j_call: TRBJ1-1
cdr3_aa: CRALQGFEAFF
cdr3_nt: TGCAGGGCACTACAGGGGTTTGAAGCTTTCTTT

clone_size: once
v_call: TRBV2
d_call: TRBD2
j_call: TRBJ2-1
cdr3_aa: CASSADSGTKINEQFF
cdr3_nt: TGTGCCAGCAGTGCCGATAGCGGGACTAAGATCAATGAGCAGTTCTTC

clone_size: .
v_call: TRBV10-2
d_call: TRBD1
j_call: TRBJ1-2
cdr3_aa: CASMVTGGYGYTF
cdr3_nt: TGCGCCAGCATGGTGACAGGGGGCTATGGCTACACCTTC

clone_size: .
v_call: TRBV14
d_call: .
j_call: TRBJ2-7
cdr3_aa: CASSQVRGHEQYF
cdr3_nt: TGTGCCAGCAGCCAAGTAAGAGGCCACGAGCAGTACTTC